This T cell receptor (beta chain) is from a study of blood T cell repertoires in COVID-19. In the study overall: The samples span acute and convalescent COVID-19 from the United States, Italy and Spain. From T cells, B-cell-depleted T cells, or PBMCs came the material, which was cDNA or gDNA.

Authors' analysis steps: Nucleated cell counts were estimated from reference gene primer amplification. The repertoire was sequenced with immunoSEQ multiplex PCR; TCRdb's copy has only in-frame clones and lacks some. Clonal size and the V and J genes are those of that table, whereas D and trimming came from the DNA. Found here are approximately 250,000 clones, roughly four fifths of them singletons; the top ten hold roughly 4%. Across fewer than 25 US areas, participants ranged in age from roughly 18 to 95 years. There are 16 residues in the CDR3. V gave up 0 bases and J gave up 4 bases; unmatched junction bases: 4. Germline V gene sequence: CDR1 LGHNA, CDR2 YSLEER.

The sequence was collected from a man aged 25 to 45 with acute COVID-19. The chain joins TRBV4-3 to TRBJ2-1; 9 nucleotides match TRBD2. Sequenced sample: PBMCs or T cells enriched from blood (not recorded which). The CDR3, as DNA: TGCGCCAGCAGCCAAGATGGCGGGAGGGGTTACAATGAGCAGTTCTTC. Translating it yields CASSQDGGRGYNEQFF.